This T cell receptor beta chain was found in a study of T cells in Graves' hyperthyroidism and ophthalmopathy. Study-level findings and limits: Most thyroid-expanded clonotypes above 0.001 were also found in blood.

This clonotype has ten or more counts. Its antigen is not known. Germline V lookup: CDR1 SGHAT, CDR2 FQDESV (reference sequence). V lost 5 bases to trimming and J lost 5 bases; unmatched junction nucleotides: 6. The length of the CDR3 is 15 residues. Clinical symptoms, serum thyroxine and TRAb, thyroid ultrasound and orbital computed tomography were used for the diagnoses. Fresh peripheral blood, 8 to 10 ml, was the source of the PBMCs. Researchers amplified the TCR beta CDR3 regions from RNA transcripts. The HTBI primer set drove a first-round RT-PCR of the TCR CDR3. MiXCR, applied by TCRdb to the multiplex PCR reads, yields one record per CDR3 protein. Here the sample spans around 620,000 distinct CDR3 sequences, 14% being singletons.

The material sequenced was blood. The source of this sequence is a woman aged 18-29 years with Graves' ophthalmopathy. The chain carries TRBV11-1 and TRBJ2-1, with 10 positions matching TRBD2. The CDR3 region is CASSPRTSGHNEQFF. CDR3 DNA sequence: TGTGCCAGCAGCCCCCGGACTAGCGGACACAATGAGCAGTTCTTC.